Below are 24 T cell receptor beta chains sequenced from a single sample in a study of cytomegalovirus exposure and HLA in healthy donors. Repertoires were generated with immunoSEQ multiplex PCR, while TCRdb's copy carries only in-frame clones and drops some. The repertoire holds over 200,000 clones, with approximately 80% as singletons. The sequencing sample was made of PBMCs. The receptors were gathered from a woman aged 25-40 years in good health and CMV-seropositive.

The chain links TRBV30 to TRBJ2-1; 10 nucleotides agree with TRBD2. The CDR3 contains 15 residues. The trim removed 2 bases at V and 9 bases at J, leaving 10 bases unmatched. The germline V gene encodes CDR1 GTSNPN and CDR2 SVGIG (reference sequence). In DNA, the CDR3 is TGTGCCTGGAGTAGACTAGCGGGTAGAGTCGGTGAGCAGTTCTTC. Amino acid sequence: CAWSRLAGRVGEQFF.

CDR3 coding DNA: TGTGCCAGCAGCTCGACAGAAGACTATGGCTACACCTTC. This encodes CASSSTEDYGYTF. This rearrangement joins TRBV28 to TRBJ1-2, with D tentatively TRBD1 (5 bases). V was shortened by 6 bases and J by 3 bases, with 11 bases between the two germline ends. This CDR3 contains 13 residues. Germline CDR1 and CDR2: MDHEN and SYDVKM.

The chain couples TRBV6-5 to TRBJ2-1; D assignment may be TRBD1 or TRBD2 (5 bases each). CDR1 is MNHEY, CDR2 SVGAGI, per germline. CDR3 length: 13 amino acids. V was pared by 2 bases and J by 10 bases, with 12 bases between. The CDR3 nucleotides read TGTGCCAGCAGTTACAGGGGACCCTCGGAGCAGTTCTTC. The encoded protein is CASSYRGPSEQFF.

The chain joins TRBV10-3 to TRBJ2-7; 8 bases match TRBD1. Trimming at V came to 3 bases and at J to 6 bases, leaving 10 bases not matched to a gene. Germline-derived CDR1 and CDR2 are ENHRY and SYGVKD. This CDR3 has 15 amino acids. The CDR3: CAISEKVDRGGEQYF. CDR3 DNA sequence: TGTGCCATCAGTGAAAAAGTCGACAGGGGCGGCGAGCAGTACTTC.

The chain recombines TRBV19 with TRBJ1-1; 9 nucleotides match TRBD1. V was pared by 5 bases and J by 5 bases, with 6 bases of the junction left unmatched. CDR1 LNHDA and CDR2 SQIVND come from the germline V gene (reference sequence). The CDR3 loop spans 14 amino acids. CDR3 in DNA: TGTGCCAGTAGTGCGGGGACAGGGAGGACTGAAGCTTTCTTT. It codes for CASSAGTGRTEAFF. Variable domain in full (rest from reference TRBV19 and TRBJ1-1): DGGITQSPKYLFRKEGQNVTLSCEQNLNHDAMYWYRQDPGQGLRLIYYSQIVNDFQKGDIAEGYSVSREKKESFPLTVTSAQKNPTAFYLCASSAGTGRTEAFFGQGTRLTVV.

The genes are TRBV7-2 and TRBJ1-2; no firm D call. This CDR3 is 15 amino acids long. The V end was cut by 5 bases, the J end by 5 bases, with 18 bases between. The germline V gene has CDR1 SGHTA and CDR2 FQGNSA. The CDR3 region has the DNA TGTGCCAGCAGCCCCCGGACGGCTGCTTCGTATGGCTACACCTTC. Translating gives CASSPRTAASYGYTF.

This clone was counted only a few times. The rearrangement links TRBV30 to TRBJ2-3; D call uncertain. Germline V CDR1 and CDR2: GTSNPN, SVGIG (reference sequence). The CDR3 runs 14 residues. Trimming removed 7 bases from V and 5 bases from J, with 19 bases in between. CDR3 residues: CASNRENTQDTQYF. CDR3 DNA: TGTGCCTCGAATAGGGAAAACACCCAAGATACGCAGTATTTT.

V is TRBV15 and J is TRBJ2-7; tentative D call: TRBD2 (6 bases). The V gene's germline CDR1 is LNHNV and CDR2 YYDKDF (reference sequence). V was trimmed by 5 bases and J by 0 bases, leaving 11 bases between them. CDR3 length: 14 amino acids. The CDR3 DNA is TGTGCCACCAGCTTGGAGGGTAACTCCTACGAGCAGTACTTC. Amino acid sequence: CATSLEGNSYEQYF.

This clone was counted at least ten times. V usage is TRBV28 and J usage is TRBJ2-6; the D gene is possibly TRBD1 (6 bases). Trimming pared 7 bases from V and 4 bases from J, leaving 20 bases between. The CDR3 has 17 residues. From germline, CDR1 is MDHEN and CDR2 SYDVKM. The CDR3 nucleotides are TGTGCCAGCACCCTGGAGGCAGGGGCTTCGGGGGCCAACGTCCTGACTTTC. It specifies CASTLEAGASGANVLTF.

The chain has TRBV30 and TRBJ1-5, with D uncertain. Deletions cut 1 base from V and 0 bases from J, with 7 bases between. Per the germline V gene, CDR1 is GTSNPN and CDR2 is SVGIG (reference sequence). The CDR3 totals 14 residues. The CDR3 region is CAWSAGDSNQPQHF. The CDR3 DNA reads TGTGCCTGGAGTGCAGGTGATAGCAATCAGCCCCAGCATTTT.

This clone was seen once. The chain links TRBV15 to TRBJ1-5; no reliable D call. Germline assignment: CDR1 LNHNV and CDR2 YYDKDF (reference sequence). The ends were cut back, 0 bases at V and 7 bases at J, with 7 bases in the middle. The CDR3 covers 13 residues. In DNA form, the CDR3 reads TGTGCCACCAGCAGAGACGAAGGGCAGCCCCAGCATTTT. Residues: CATSRDEGQPQHF.

The genes are TRBV25-1 and TRBJ2-3; TRBD2 might be the D (6 bases). The V gene lost 3 bases and the J gene lost 5 bases, with 12 bases spanning the gap. The CDR3 runs to 14 residues. Germline V lookup: CDR1 MGHDK, CDR2 SYGVNS. The DNA for the CDR3 is TGTGCCAGCAGTGAGAAGGACGGGAGAGATACGCAGTATTTT. Its translation: CASSEKDGRDTQYF.

This clone was picked up one time. The rearrangement uses TRBV7-2 and TRBJ1-2; unclear D gene. This CDR3 contains 14 residues. Germline V gene lookup returns CDR1 SGHTA and CDR2 FQGNSA. V was pared by 0 bases and J by 3 bases, with 8 bases between. The CDR3 sequence is CASSLATEYYGYTF. CDR3 nucleotides: TGTGCCAGCAGCTTAGCCACAGAATACTATGGCTACACCTTC.

The V and J genes are TRBV11-2 and TRBJ2-1, with D possibly being TRBD2 (5 bases). Trimming pared 7 bases from V and 7 bases from J, leaving 17 bases between. Germline V lookup: CDR1 SGHAT, CDR2 FQNNGV. This CDR3 region has 14 residues. CDR3 sequence (DNA): TGTGCCAGCACCCTGACTCGGTGGAGGAATGAGCAGTTCTTC. Its translation is CASTLTRWRNEQFF.

The chain couples TRBV5-1 to TRBJ1-5, with 7 bases aligning to TRBD1. Germline V lookup: CDR1 SGHRS, CDR2 YFSETQ. With 5 bases clipped from V and 4 bases from J, the junction kept 12 bases outside the gene matches. CDR3 length: 16 amino acids. The CDR3 region is CASSSCRGRGNQPQHF. The CDR3 bases are TGCGCCAGCAGTTCCTGTAGGGGGCGTGGGAATCAGCCCCAGCATTTT.

V is TRBV27 and J is TRBJ2-7; no definite D call. V was cut by 4 bases and J by 2 bases, with 12 bases left in between. CDR3 length equals 14 residues. CDR1 is MNHEY and CDR2 is SMNVEV in the germline V gene (reference sequence). The DNA for the CDR3 is TGTGCCAGCAGTTATAAGTTAAGAGCCTACGAGCAGTACTTC. It yields the protein CASSYKLRAYEQYF.

This chain connects TRBV30 to TRBJ2-3; 14 bases are a match to TRBD2. Unmatched junction bases numbered 2, after V lost 1 base and J lost 5 bases. CDR3 length: 15 amino acids. Per the germline V gene, CDR1 is GTSNPN and CDR2 is SVGIG (reference sequence). The CDR3 DNA reads TGTGCCTGGAGTGCGGGACTAGCGGGAGAAGATACGCAGTATTTT. This gives the protein CAWSAGLAGEDTQYF.

The V gene is TRBV9, the J gene TRBJ2-1, with 12 bases matching TRBD2. CDR3 length: 14 residues. V shed 2 bases and J 8 bases; nucleotides not matched to a gene: 2. Germline V lookup: CDR1 SGDLS, CDR2 YYNGEE. The CDR3 bases are TGTGCCAGCAGCGTGCTAGCGGGAGGGCATGAGCAGTTCTTC. Translated, it gives CASSVLAGGHEQFF.

This clone was recorded a few times. The chain has TRBV6-5 and TRBJ1-2; D may be TRBD1 (5 bases). This CDR3 region has 12 residues. The germline gives CDR1 MNHEY, CDR2 SVGAGI. V gave up 7 bases and J gave up 1 base, with 7 bases separating them. DNA for the CDR3: TGTGCCAGCAAAAGGGGTAACTATGGCTACACCTTC. Protein sequence: CASKRGNYGYTF.

The rearrangement uses TRBV29-1 and TRBJ1-5, with D perhaps matching TRBD1 (5 bases). With 5 bases removed from V and 6 bases from J, the gap between germline ends came to 14 bases. From germline, CDR1 is SQVTM and CDR2 ANQGSEA. This CDR3 has 13 amino acids. This CDR3 reads CSVSEQASQPQHF. The CDR3, as DNA: TGCAGCGTTAGCGAACAGGCCAGTCAGCCCCAGCATTTT.

CDR3 amino acids: CASSSQDSPGNTEAFF. Here the CDR3 DNA reads TGTGCCAGCAGCTCTCAGGACAGTCCGGGGAACACTGAAGCTTTCTTT. The V call is TRBV7-9, the J call TRBJ1-1; perhaps TRBD1 as D (6 bases). The germline gives CDR1 SEHNR, CDR2 FQNEAQ (reference sequence). This CDR3 is built from 16 residues. The germline V and J ends were trimmed by 4 bases and 1 base, with 16 bases remaining between them.

The chain combines TRBV15 with TRBJ1-5; 9 bases fit TRBD1. J gave up 7 bases and V 0 bases, and 4 bases lay outside the gene matches. Germline V lookup: CDR1 LNHNV, CDR2 YYDKDF (reference sequence). The CDR3 totals 15 residues. As DNA, the CDR3 is TGTGCCACCAGCAGAGAACAGGGGGCCGGACAGCCCCAGCATTTT. It is translated as CATSREQGAGQPQHF. Combining the CDR3 with reference TRBV15 and TRBJ1-5 gives the whole variable domain DAMVIQNPRYQVTQFGKPVTLSCSQTLNHNVMYWYQQKSSQAPKLLFHYYDKDFNNEADTPDNFQSRRPNTSFCFLDIRSPGLGDTAMYLCATSREQGAGQPQHFGDGTRLSIL.

V and J are TRBV28 and TRBJ2-1; D may match TRBD1 or TRBD2 (5 bases each). The CDR3 has 14 amino acids. The V gene lost 3 bases and the J gene lost 13 bases, with 19 bases spanning the gap. The germline CDR1 and CDR2 sequences are MDHEN and SYDVKM. This CDR3 is CASSFFDRWGFQFF. DNA of the CDR3: TGTGCCAGCAGTTTTTTCGACCGGTGGGGGTTTCAGTTCTTC. The variable domain in full, completed from reference TRBV28 and TRBJ2-1, reads DVKVTQSSRYLVKRTGEKVFLECVQDMDHENMFWYRQDPGLGLRLIYFSYDVKMKEKGDIPEGYSVSREKKERFSLILESASTNQTSMYLCASSFFDRWGFQFFGPGTRLTVL.

This clone has only a few counts. V gene TRBV7-2 combines with J gene TRBJ1-1; TRBD1 agrees at 7 bases. The germline V gene encodes CDR1 SGHTA and CDR2 FQGNSA. V lost 5 bases and J lost 6; bases outside the gene matches: 12. The CDR3 has 15 residues. The CDR3 here is CASSPIGQAPAEAFF. The CDR3 region has the DNA TGTGCCAGCAGCCCAATAGGACAGGCCCCCGCTGAAGCTTTCTTT.